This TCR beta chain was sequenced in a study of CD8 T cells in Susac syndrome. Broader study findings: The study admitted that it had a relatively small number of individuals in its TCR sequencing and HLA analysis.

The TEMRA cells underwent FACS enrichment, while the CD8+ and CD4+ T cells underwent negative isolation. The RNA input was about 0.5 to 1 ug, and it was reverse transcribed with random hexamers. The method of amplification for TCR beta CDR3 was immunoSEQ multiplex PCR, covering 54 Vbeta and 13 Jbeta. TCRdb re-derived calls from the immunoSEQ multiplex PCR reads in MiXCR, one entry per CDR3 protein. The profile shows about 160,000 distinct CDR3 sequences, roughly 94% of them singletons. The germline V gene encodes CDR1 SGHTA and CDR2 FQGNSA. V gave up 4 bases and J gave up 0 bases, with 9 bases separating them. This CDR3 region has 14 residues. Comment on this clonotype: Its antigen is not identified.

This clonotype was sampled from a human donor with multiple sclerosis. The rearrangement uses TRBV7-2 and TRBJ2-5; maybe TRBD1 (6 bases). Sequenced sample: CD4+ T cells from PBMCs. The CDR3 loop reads CASSWTVNQETQYF. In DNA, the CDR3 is TGTGCCAGCAGCTGGACAGTAAACCAAGAGACCCAGTACTTC.